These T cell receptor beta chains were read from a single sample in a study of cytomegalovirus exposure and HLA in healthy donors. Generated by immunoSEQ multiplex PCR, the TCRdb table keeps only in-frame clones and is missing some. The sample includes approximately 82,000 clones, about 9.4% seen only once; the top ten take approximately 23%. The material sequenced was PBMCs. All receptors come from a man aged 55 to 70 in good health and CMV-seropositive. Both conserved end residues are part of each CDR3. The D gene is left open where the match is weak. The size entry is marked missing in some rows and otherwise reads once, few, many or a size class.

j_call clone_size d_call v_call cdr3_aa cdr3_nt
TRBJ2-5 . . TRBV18 CASSPQSPGAGTQETQYF TGTGCCAGCTCACCCCAGTCGCCCGGGGCAGGGACTCAAGAGACCCAGTACTTC
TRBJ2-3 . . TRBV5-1 CASSLNREGTDTQYF TGCGCCAGCAGCTTAAACAGGGAAGGAACAGATACGCAGTATTTT
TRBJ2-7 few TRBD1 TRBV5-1 CASTSTGTGGSEQYF TGCGCCAGCACCTCAACCGGGACAGGGGGAAGCGAGCAGTACTTC
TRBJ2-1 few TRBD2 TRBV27 CASNPKTSGSEGYNEQFF TGTGCCAGCAACCCGAAGACTAGCGGGAGTGAGGGCTACAATGAGCAGTTCTTC
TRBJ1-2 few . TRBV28 CASSFLFGPPSGDGYTF TGTGCCAGCAGTTTTTTGTTTGGCCCACCCAGCGGGGATGGCTACACCTTC
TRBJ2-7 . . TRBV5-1 CASRTGSETYEQYF TGCGCCAGCAGAACCGGGTCCGAAACGTACGAGCAGTACTTC
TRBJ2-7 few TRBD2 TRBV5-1 CASRIHALAGGAYEQYF TGCGCCAGCAGAATTCACGCTTTAGCGGGAGGCGCCTACGAGCAGTACTTC
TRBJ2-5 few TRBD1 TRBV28 CASRTAGTGKETQYF TGTGCCAGCAGAACCGCCGGGACAGGAAAAGAGACCCAGTACTTC
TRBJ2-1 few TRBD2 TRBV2 CASSVLAGFAYNEQFF TGTGCCAGCAGTGTTCTAGCGGGGTTCGCCTACAATGAGCAGTTCTTC
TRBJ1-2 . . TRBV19 CASSIHGGGGYTF TGTGCCAGTAGTATTCACGGCGGAGGCGGCTACACCTTC
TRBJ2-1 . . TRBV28 CASSLPLAANEQFF TGTGCCAGCAGTTTACCGTTAGCGGCCAATGAGCAGTTCTTC
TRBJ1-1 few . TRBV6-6 CASTNAGEAFF TGTGCCAGCACCAATGCGGGTGAAGCTTTCTTT
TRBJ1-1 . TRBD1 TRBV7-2 CASSLARGLMNTEAFF TGTGCCAGCAGCTTAGCCAGGGGGCTAATGAACACTGAAGCTTTCTTT
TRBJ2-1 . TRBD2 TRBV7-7 CASSLSGRDNEQFF TGTGCTAGCAGCCTTAGCGGGAGGGACAATGAGCAGTTCTTC
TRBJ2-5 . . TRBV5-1 CASSLSGQETQYF TGCGCCAGCAGCTTGAGCGGGCAAGAGACCCAGTACTTC
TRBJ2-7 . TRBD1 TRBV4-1 CASSQQGASYEQYF TGCGCCAGCAGCCAACAGGGGGCGTCCTACGAGCAGTACTTC
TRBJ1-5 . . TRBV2 CASSEGGGREVNQPQHF TGTGCCAGCAGTGAAGGGGGAGGGAGGGAAGTGAATCAGCCCCAGCATTTT
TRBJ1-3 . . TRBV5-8 CASSMGPGSGNTIYF TGTGCCAGCAGCATGGGCCCGGGGTCTGGAAACACCATATATTTT
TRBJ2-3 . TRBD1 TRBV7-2 CASSLTGQGGDTQYF TGTGCCAGCAGCTTAACAGGACAGGGAGGAGATACGCAGTATTTT
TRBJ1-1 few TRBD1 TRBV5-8 CASSAGQGRSEAFF TGTGCCAGCAGCGCCGGACAGGGGCGGTCGGAAGCTTTCTTT
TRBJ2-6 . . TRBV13 CASSLTLSGANVLTF TGTGCCAGCAGCTTGACACTTTCTGGGGCCAACGTCCTGACTTTC
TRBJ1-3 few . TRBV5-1 CASSLDPAGNTIYF TGCGCCAGCAGCTTGGACCCGGCTGGAAACACCATATATTTT
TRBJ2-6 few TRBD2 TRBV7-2 CASSLASSGGSGANVLTF TGTGCCAGCAGCTTAGCGTCCAGCGGGGGTTCTGGGGCCAACGTCCTGACTTTC
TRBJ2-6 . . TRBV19 CASSVASSSSGANVLTF TGTGCCAGTAGTGTGGCATCTTCTAGCTCTGGGGCCAACGTCCTGACTTTC
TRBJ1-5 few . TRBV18 CASSPGHSDQPQHF TGTGCCAGCTCACCAGGCCATTCCGATCAGCCCCAGCATTTT
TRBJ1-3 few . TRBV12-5 CASGLYRTSGNTIYF TGTGCTAGTGGCTTATACAGGACCTCTGGAAACACCATATATTTT
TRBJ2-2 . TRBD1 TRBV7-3 CASSPGQGKSGELFF TGTGCCAGCAGTCCGGGACAGGGTAAATCCGGGGAGCTGTTTTTT
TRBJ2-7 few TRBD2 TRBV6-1 CASTPPGLAFEQYF TGTGCCAGCACCCCGCCGGGACTAGCTTTCGAGCAGTACTTC
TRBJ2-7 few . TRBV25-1 CASSERDEQYF TGTGCCAGCAGTGAGAGGGACGAGCAGTACTTC
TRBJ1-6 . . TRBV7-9 CASSPTLPGSPLHF TGTGCCAGCAGCCCGACACTTCCTGGTTCACCCCTCCACTTT
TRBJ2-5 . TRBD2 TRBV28 CASRGGLAVETQYF TGTGCCAGCAGGGGGGGACTAGCGGTTGAGACCCAGTACTTC
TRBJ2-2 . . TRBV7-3 CASSLNDRRNTRELFF TGTGCCAGCAGCTTAAACGACAGGAGGAACACCAGGGAGCTGTTTTTT
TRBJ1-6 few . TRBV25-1 CASSEWGEENSPLHF TGTGCCAGCAGTGAATGGGGGGAAGAGAATTCACCCCTCCACTTT
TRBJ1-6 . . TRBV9 CASSALGSSPLHF TGTGCCAGCAGCGCCCTGGGGAGTTCACCCCTCCACTTT
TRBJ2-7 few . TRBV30 CAWTTGGSYEQYF TGTGCCTGGACTACCGGGGGTTCCTACGAGCAGTACTTC
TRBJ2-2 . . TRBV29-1 CSVDTGSTGELFF TGCAGCGTTGACACAGGCTCGACCGGGGAGCTGTTTTTT
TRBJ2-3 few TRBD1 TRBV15 CATSRDRSGTGVRDTQYF TGTGCCACCAGCAGAGATCGGTCCGGGACAGGGGTTAGAGATACGCAGTATTTT
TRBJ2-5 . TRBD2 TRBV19 CASSIDPLAAYKETQYF TGTGCCAGTAGTATAGATCCACTAGCGGCCTACAAAGAGACCCAGTACTTC
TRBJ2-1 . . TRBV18 CASSPRGLWNEQFF TGTGCCAGCTCACCACGGGGGCTCTGGAATGAGCAGTTCTTC
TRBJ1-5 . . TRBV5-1 CASSFRGDGNQPQHF TGCGCCAGCAGCTTCAGGGGCGATGGCAATCAGCCCCAGCATTTT
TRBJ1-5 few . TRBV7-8 CASSLDRDQPQHF TGTGCCAGCAGCTTAGACAGGGATCAGCCCCAGCATTTT
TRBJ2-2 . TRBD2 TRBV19 CASSISSGGAKGELFF TGTGCCAGTAGTATAAGCAGCGGGGGGGCGAAGGGGGAGCTGTTTTTT
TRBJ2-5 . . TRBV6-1 CASSRYQETQYF TGTGCCAGCAGCCGGTACCAAGAGACCCAGTACTTC
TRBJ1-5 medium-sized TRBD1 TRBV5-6 CASSLVPRDRVNQPQHF TGTGCCAGCAGCTTGGTCCCACGGGACAGAGTAAATCAGCCCCAGCATTTT
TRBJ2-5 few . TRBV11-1 CASSFRGDQYF TGTGCCAGCAGCTTCCGGGGAGACCAGTACTTC
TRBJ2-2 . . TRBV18 CASSVGPLTGELFF TGTGCCAGCTCAGTGGGGCCCCTCACCGGGGAGCTGTTTTTT
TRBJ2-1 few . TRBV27 CASSYGGVGQFF TGTGCCAGCAGTTACGGGGGAGTGGGGCAGTTCTTC
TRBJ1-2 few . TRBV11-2 CASSLGRGASYGYTF TGTGCCAGCAGCTTAGGTCGAGGCGCCTCCTATGGCTACACCTTC
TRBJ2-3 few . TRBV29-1 CSGGDRKDTQYF TGCAGCGGGGGGGACAGAAAAGATACGCAGTATTTT
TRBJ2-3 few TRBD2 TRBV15 CATSRDLAGAGDTQYF TGTGCCACCAGCAGAGATCTAGCGGGGGCGGGAGATACGCAGTATTTT
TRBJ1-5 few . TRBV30 CACTGSGNQPQHF TGTGCCTGTACAGGGTCAGGCAATCAGCCCCAGCATTTT
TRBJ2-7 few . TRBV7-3 CASSPTDISYEQYF TGTGCCAGCAGCCCAACGGACATCTCCTACGAGCAGTACTTC
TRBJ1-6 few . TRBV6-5 CASSYSGDISFSPLHF TGTGCCAGCAGTTACTCCGGCGACATTTCCTTTTCACCCCTCCACTTT
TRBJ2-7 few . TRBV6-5 CASSYSAGLGYEQYF TGTGCCAGCAGTTACTCGGCGGGTTTGGGCTACGAGCAGTACTTC
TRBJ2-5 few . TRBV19 CASSFGLEKTQYF TGTGCCAGTAGTTTCGGACTGGAAAAGACCCAGTACTTC
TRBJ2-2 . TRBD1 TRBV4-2 CASSLRGPGENTGELFF TGTGCCAGCAGCCTCAGGGGGCCGGGGGAGAACACCGGGGAGCTGTTTTTT
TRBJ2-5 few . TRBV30 CAWSRGGGSGQETQYF TGTGCCTGGAGTAGGGGCGGGGGCTCGGGGCAAGAGACCCAGTACTTC
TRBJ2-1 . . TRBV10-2 CASSEGRDQFF TGCGCCAGCAGTGAGGGGCGAGATCAGTTCTTC
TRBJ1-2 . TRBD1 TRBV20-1 CSAYRGRSYTF TGCAGTGCCTACAGGGGAAGGAGCTACACCTTC
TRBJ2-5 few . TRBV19 CASSNRADRETQYF TGTGCCAGTAGTAACAGGGCAGACAGAGAGACCCAGTACTTC